Sequencing of this T cell receptor beta chain was carried out in a study of blood T cell repertoires in COVID-19. Study background: Samples taken during acute and convalescent COVID-19 were collected in the United States, Italy and Spain.

Seattle patients were enrolled while actively infected and followed longitudinally. Trimming took off 3 bases at V and 2 bases at J, with 2 bases between the two ends. From germline, CDR1 is SGHRS and CDR2 YFSETQ. The CDR3 runs to 11 residues. Per the authors' pipeline: By means of reference gene primer amplification, nucleated cell counts were estimated. Profiled with immunoSEQ multiplex PCR; TCRdb holds only in-frame clones, not every one. The D gene and trimming were derived from the DNA, and the V and J assignments and clone size from that table. Among around 150,000 clones listed, 82% were seen once.

Input material: peripheral blood. The rearrangement uses TRBV5-1 and TRBJ2-5; D call uncertain. The TCR sequence derives from a woman in her thirties or forties with COVID-19, enrolled during active disease. The CDR3 sequence: CASSSQETQYF. In DNA form, the CDR3 reads TGCGCCAGCAGCTCTCAAGAGACCCAGTACTTC.